Listed below are T cell receptor beta chains from one sample, sequenced in a study of blood T cell repertoires in COVID-19. TCRdb's table, derived via immunoSEQ multiplex PCR, lists solely in-frame clones and lacks some. The table records about 370,000 clones, around 92% of them present only once. The specimen was PBMCs or T cells enriched from blood (not recorded which). The receptors derive from a woman aged 30 to 39 who had recovered from COVID-19. The CDR3 runs from the conserved cysteine through the conserved F or W. The order of the fields is J gene, CDR3 length, V gene, clone size, D gene, CDR3 DNA, CDR3 protein. D genes are given only for firm matches. Size values are once, few and many counts, or a class for expanded clones, and some rows have none.

>TRBJ1-1|15|TRBV18|-|TRBD1
TGTGCCAGCTCACCCAAAATGCAGGGGGGCACTGAAGCTTTCTTT
CASSPKMQGGTEAFF
>TRBJ1-4|14|TRBV10-3|once|-
TGTGCCATCAAGCAACCGGGACATACGGAAAAACTGTTTTTT
CAIKQPGHTEKLFF
>TRBJ2-7|16|TRBV7-9|-|TRBD1
TGTGCCAGCAGCCCCCGCGACAGGGGGCTTAACGACGAGCAGTACTTC
CASSPRDRGLNDEQYF
>TRBJ2-7|14|TRBV15|-|-
TGTGCCACCAGCATGGGGTCAGGGTGGTACGAGCAGTACTTC
CATSMGSGWYEQYF
>TRBJ1-2|14|TRBV12-5|-|TRBD1
TGTGCTAGTGGTTTGGTAGGGACAGTCCGCGGCTACACCTTC
CASGLVGTVRGYTF
>TRBJ1-5|15|TRBV19|-|TRBD1
TGTGCCAGTAGAGTAGGGGGCGCGGGCAATCAGCCCCAGCATTTT
CASRVGGAGNQPQHF
>TRBJ1-4|16|TRBV5-1|-|TRBD1
TGCGCCAGCAGCCAACGGACAGGGATTGGTAATGAAAAACTGTTTTTT
CASSQRTGIGNEKLFF
>TRBJ1-4|15|TRBV6-5|-|-
TGTGCCAGCAGTTACTATTCGGGGATGGATGAAAAACTGTTTTTT
CASSYYSGMDEKLFF
>TRBJ1-1|10|TRBV2|-|-
TGTGCCAGCTTCGCGGCAAGAGCTTTCTTT
CASFAARAFF
>TRBJ1-2|16|TRBV19|-|-
TGTGCCAGTAGTTTTCAGCCTCGGGTCGGGAGCTATGGCTACACCTTC
CASSFQPRVGSYGYTF
>TRBJ1-5|12|TRBV6-1|-|-
TGTGCCAGCAGTGACCGTAATCAGCCCCAGCATTTT
CASSDRNQPQHF
>TRBJ1-5|15|TRBV6-4|-|TRBD1
TGTGCCAGCAGGCCTACAGGGGACAGCAATCAGCCCCAGCATTTT
CASRPTGDSNQPQHF
>TRBJ2-7|13|TRBV10-1|-|TRBD1
TGCGCCAGCAGTGTCGGCAGGGGGTATGAGCAGTACTTC
CASSVGRGYEQYF
>TRBJ2-7|14|TRBV6-5|-|TRBD1
TGTGCCAGCAGTTACTCGTGGACAGGGGGCGTGCAGTACTTC
CASSYSWTGGVQYF
>TRBJ2-1|14|TRBV3-1/TRBV3-2|-|TRBD2
TGTGCCAGCGAATTAGCGGGGACCTCGGCTGAGCAGTTCTTC
CASELAGTSAEQFF
>TRBJ1-4|12|TRBV6-2/TRBV6-3|once|-
TGTGCCAGCAGTTACAAAGAGGGAAAACTGTTTTTT
CASSYKEGKLFF
>TRBJ1-1|17|TRBV6-1|-|TRBD1
TGTGCCAGCAGTGTCGACAGGGGCCCAGAGGTGAACACTGAAGCTTTCTTT
CASSVDRGPEVNTEAFF
>TRBJ2-7|15|TRBV9|once|TRBD2
TGTGCCAGCAGCCCCACTAGCGGGCCGTCCTACGAGCAGTACTTC
CASSPTSGPSYEQYF
>TRBJ2-3|14|TRBV29-1|-|TRBD2
TGCAGCGCTAGCGGGGCGGGAGGGGCAGATACGCAGTATTTT
CSASGAGGADTQYF
>TRBJ1-2|13|TRBV2|-|-
TGTGCCGGCGGCAGGGCGTTAATCTATGGCTACACCTTC
CAGGRALIYGYTF
>TRBJ2-7|16|TRBV18|-|TRBD2
TGTGCCAGCTCACCACCGCGGGCGGGAGGGTCCTACGAGCAGTACTTC
CASSPPRAGGSYEQYF
>TRBJ1-1|14|TRBV12-5|-|-
TGTGCTAGTGGCTTCAAGACAGTAAACACTGAAGCTTTCTTT
CASGFKTVNTEAFF
>TRBJ1-6|14|TRBV6-5|-|-
TGTGCCAGCAGTCTCGGGACAAGGGGTTCACCCCTCCACTTT
CASSLGTRGSPLHF
>TRBJ1-6|13|TRBV6-5|-|-
TGTGCCAGCAAGCGAAGTTCGGTTTCACCCCTCCACTTT
CASKRSSVSPLHF
>TRBJ1-6|19|TRBV27|-|-
TGTGCCAGCAGTTTATATGACACAGGGCGCGGTTCCTATAATTCACCCCTCCACTTT
CASSLYDTGRGSYNSPLHF
>TRBJ2-3|14|TRBV28|-|-
TGTGCCAGCATCGGGTCCTATAGCACAGATACGCAGTATTTT
CASIGSYSTDTQYF
>TRBJ2-3|15|TRBV10-3|-|TRBD2
TGTGCCATCAGTGAGCTAGCGGCTAGCACAGATACGCAGTATTTT
CAISELAASTDTQYF
>TRBJ1-6|13|TRBV27|-|-
TGTGCCAGCAGTCCGGAAGCGGGGGGACCCCTCCACTTT
CASSPEAGGPLHF
>TRBJ1-6|16|TRBV7-9|once|TRBD1
TGTGCCAGCAGCTCAACCCGGACAGGTTATAATTCACCCCTCCACTTT
CASSSTRTGYNSPLHF
>TRBJ1-2|15|TRBV30|few|TRBD1
TGTGCCTGGAACGGACAGGGGGACGGGAGCTATGGCTACACCTTC
CAWNGQGDGSYGYTF
>TRBJ2-3|15|TRBV29-1|-|TRBD1
TGCAGCGTTTGGACAGGGAACGAACCTCGTGGTACGCAGTATTTT
CSVWTGNEPRGTQYF
>TRBJ1-2|14|TRBV28|many|TRBD1
TGTGCCAGCCGAAAACAGGGGAGGAACTATGGCTACACCTTC
CASRKQGRNYGYTF
>TRBJ2-7|15|TRBV6-1|-|TRBD2
TGTGCCAGCAGTGAAGCTAGCGGGGGGTCCTACGAGCAGTACTTC
CASSEASGGSYEQYF
>TRBJ2-1|12|TRBV12-3/TRBV12-4|-|-
TGTGCCAGCAGTCCGCTAGGCAATGAGCAGTTCTTC
CASSPLGNEQFF
>TRBJ2-1|17|TRBV9|once|TRBD2
TGTGCCAGCAGCGTAGGGGGACTAGCAGATTCCTACAATGAGCAGTTCTTC
CASSVGGLADSYNEQFF
>TRBJ1-2|14|TRBV3-1/TRBV3-2|once|TRBD1
TGTGCCAGCAGCTCCACAGGGGTCGTCTATGGCTACACCTTC
CASSSTGVVYGYTF
>TRBJ1-4|17|TRBV5-3|once|-
TGTGCCAGAAACACGACAGAGGAATCCGCAACTAATGAAAAACTGTTTTTT
CARNTTEESATNEKLFF
>TRBJ2-5|13|TRBV5-1|-|-
TGCGCCAGCAGCTTGCAGGGGCAAGAGACCCAGTACTTC
CASSLQGQETQYF
>TRBJ1-5|15|TRBV6-5|-|-
TGTGCCAGCAGTCCCCATCCGGGGTACGGACAGCCCCAGCATTTT
CASSPHPGYGQPQHF